This TCR beta chain was identified during a study of blood T cell repertoires in COVID-19. The wider study: Researchers got acute and convalescent COVID-19 samples from the United States, Italy and Spain. T cells, B-cell-depleted T cells, or PBMCs supplied cDNA or gDNA.

In the original processing: Estimated nucleated cell counts came from reference gene primer amplification. Some clones are missing from TCRdb's copy, which holds only in-frame ones; the method was immunoSEQ multiplex PCR. Clone size and the V and J calls come from that table; the DNA yielded D and trimming. The data hold around 310,000 clones, with almost 90% observed a single time. Patients of the Seattle cohort, enrolled during active infection, were followed longitudinally. CDR3 length: 12 residues. Trimming removed 7 bases from V and 5 bases from J; junction bases left unmatched: 1. Per germline, CDR1 SNHLY and CDR2 FYNNEI.

Sequencing input: peripheral blood. This receptor was identified in a woman between 35 and 50 years old with COVID-19, enrolled during active disease. V and J are TRBV2 and TRBJ2-3; 9 bases map to TRBD1. The CDR3 spells CASKDRGDTQYF. CDR3 bases: TGTGCCAGCAAGGACAGGGGAGATACGCAGTATTTT.